This T cell receptor (beta chain) was recorded in a study of T cell responses to AZD1222 COVID-19 vaccine. Profiling relied on immunoSEQ multiplex PCR, and the TCRdb table lists in-frame clones only, not all of them. The table lists under 70,000 clones, roughly 80% of them singletons, with 11% to 15% in the top ten. Trimming stripped 7 bases from V and 0 bases from J, with 7 bases between. CDR1 and CDR2 from the germline V gene are LNHDA and SQIVND (reference sequence). The CDR3 covers 13 residues. This clone was seen only a few times. Its specificity is unknown. Study findings and constraints: Spike-specific TCR breadth rose after two AZD1222 doses, and depth rose as well. A mostly white British donor set with more females was recruited, and clonal diversity was possibly underestimated.

Sequencing used peripheral blood, obtained on day 0 of AZD1222 vaccination. The chain joins TRBV19 to TRBJ1-5, with D possibly TRBD1 on 6 matching bases. This receptor was obtained from an adult in good health. CDR3 sequence (DNA): TGTGCCAGTAAGGGACATAGCAATCAGCCCCAGCATTTT. It translates to CASKGHSNQPQHF.